The rows below give T cell receptor beta chains drawn from one sample of a study of T cells expressing NK-cell markers. From its re-call of the 5' RACE reads, TCRdb lists each CDR3 protein once, without DNA. The sample totals 200,000 to 300,000 distinct CDR3 sequences; its top ten clones hold around 4.3%. What was sequenced was blood T cells: a sorted CD56 or NKG2C T cell subset, CD4+ or CD8+ T cells, or bulk PBMC T cells (not recorded which). These receptors were collected from a woman between 18 and 69 years old in good health. CDR3s include the opening cysteine and the closing phenylalanine or tryptophan. The order of the fields is V gene, J gene, CDR3 protein.

>TRBV4-3|TRBJ2-1
CASSQDGQGAWNEQFF
>TRBV7-8|TRBJ1-2
CASSLSRDSYGYTF
>TRBV12-3/TRBV12-4|TRBJ2-5
CATGGGSGETQYF
>TRBV20-1|TRBJ1-5
CSARGTEYSNQPQHF
>TRBV12-3/TRBV12-4|TRBJ2-7
CASSLPHTNEQYF
>TRBV2|TRBJ2-5
CASSENRYQETQYF
>TRBV9|TRBJ2-3
CASSGEARRLPDTQYF
>TRBV2|TRBJ2-1
CASNRVSYNEQFF
>TRBV5-6|TRBJ1-2
CASSWPGHLDYGYTF
>TRBV18|TRBJ2-3
CASSTGTGRGGDTQYF
>TRBV4-1|TRBJ1-1
CASSHPQGLRSTEAFF
>TRBV7-2|TRBJ1-2
CASSPSRGGGYTF
>TRBV2|TRBJ2-3
CASSVIEGVNTDTQYF
>TRBV2|TRBJ2-2
CASSETNTGELFF
>TRBV11-3|TRBJ2-5
CASSLGTSGIQETQYF
>TRBV7-9|TRBJ2-7
CASSLWQPRGYEQYF
>TRBV29-1|TRBJ2-3
CSAQRTSGGPVDTQYF
>TRBV12-3/TRBV12-4|TRBJ2-1
CASRGQLNEQFF
>TRBV20-1|TRBJ2-3
CSAHSGRPGDTQYF
>TRBV6-2/TRBV6-3|TRBJ1-5
CASSDSNYQPQHF
>TRBV11-2|TRBJ2-2
CASSLVLAGASNTGELFF
>TRBV12-3/TRBV12-4|TRBJ2-2
CASTHTGELFF
>TRBV7-9|TRBJ2-1
CASSGLAGGTYNEQFF
>TRBV6-1|TRBJ2-1
CASSRSAGTGSSYNEQFF
>TRBV11-2|TRBJ1-1
CASRTGPNTEAFF
>TRBV4-3|TRBJ1-1
CASSQETVNTEAFF
>TRBV5-1|TRBJ1-2
CASRYDRNYGYTF
>TRBV6-5|TRBJ1-1
CASSYGGTATTEAFF
>TRBV12-3/TRBV12-4|TRBJ1-5
CPGGAGNQPQHF